This TCR beta chain was captured in a study of T cells in localized non-small cell lung cancer. The CDR3 sequence is 12 residues long. Germline CDR1 is SGHDN and CDR2 is FVKESK. Trimming removed 1 base from V and 4 bases from J, with 4 bases in between. Sequencing was performed with immunoSEQ multiplex PCR; in TCRdb, only in-frame clones are kept and a portion is missing. The data contain 45,000 to 60,000 clones, under 85% of them singletons. Worth noting for this clone: Its specificity is unknown.

Whole-study findings and limits: Adjacent lung exhibited a median of 57 among the 100 most abundant tumor clones. Elevated circulating T cell density in blood was associated with longer overall survival.

This sample comprised peripheral blood, obtained before any cancer treatment. This chain connects TRBV14 to TRBJ1-2; D gene uncertain. This TCR derives from a female donor older than 55 with stage II squamous cell lung carcinoma. The chain's CDR3 is CASSQAGYGYTF. The CDR3 DNA sequence: TGTGCCAGCAGCCAAGCAGGCTATGGCTACACCTTC.